This T cell receptor (beta chain) was profiled in a study of PD-1 blockade in classical Hodgkin lymphoma. Profiled with immunoSEQ multiplex PCR; TCRdb holds only in-frame clones, not every one. This sample has about 97,000 clones, with approximately 88% found just once. A word on this clone: Its matching antigen is unknown.

CDR1 is SNHLY, CDR2 FYNNEI, per germline. CDR3 length: 15 residues. Trimming removed 6 bases from V and 6 bases from J; junction bases left unmatched: 9. All patients experienced relapse after autologous stem cell transplantation, and brentuximab vedotin exposure was variable. Study outcomes and limitations: Repertoires differed for reasons still undefined, possibly disease activity or prior therapy.

This clonotype was sampled from a human donor with classical Hodgkin lymphoma. This specimen was peripheral blood mononuclear cells (PBMCs), taken at baseline. The genes are TRBV2 and TRBJ2-4; 9 nucleotides line up with TRBD1. CDR3 amino acids: CASSPPGQGLNIQYF. CDR3 nucleotides: TGTGCCAGCAGCCCCCCGGGACAGGGCCTAAACATTCAGTACTTC. The full variable domain, in which reference TRBV2 and TRBJ2-4 provide the parts outside the CDR3, is EPEVTQTPSHQVTQMGQEVILRCVPISNHLYFYWYRQILGQKVEFLVSFYNNEISEKSEIFDDQFSVERPDGSNFTLKIRSTKLEDSAMYFCASSPPGQGLNIQYFGAGTRLSVL.